This record looks at one T cell receptor beta chain sequence and its context. This specimen comes from a study of blood T cell repertoires in COVID-19. Using immunoSEQ multiplex PCR, the repertoire was profiled, and TCRdb retains in-frame clones only, with some absent. The sample has 92,000 or so clones; approximately 90% are singletons. The CDR3 extends over 15 amino acids. V lost 4 bases to trimming and J lost 1 base, with 16 bases between them. From germline, CDR1 is GTSNPN and CDR2 SVGIG (reference sequence). The sample was peripheral blood. The chain couples TRBV30 to TRBJ1-2; D might be TRBD1 (6 bases). The sequence derives from a man aged 55 to 70 with acute or convalescent COVID-19. CDR3: CAWNPSGGGNYGYTF. As DNA, the CDR3 is TGTGCCTGGAATCCCTCGGGGGGCGGTAACTATGGCTACACCTTC. Supplemented by reference TRBV30 and TRBJ1-2, the full variable domain reads SQTIHQWPATLVQPVGSPLSLECTVEGTSNPNLYWYRQAAGRGLQLLFYSVGIGQISSEVPQNLSASRPQDRQFILSSKKLLLSDSGFYLCAWNPSGGGNYGYTFGSGTRLTVV.